Listed below are T cell receptor beta chains from one sample, sequenced in a study of cytomegalovirus exposure and HLA in healthy donors. Clones were read by immunoSEQ multiplex PCR, and TCRdb kept only the in-frame ones, dropping some. This table has roughly 100,000 clones, about three quarters appearing once. The sample comprised PBMCs. Source of these receptors: a middle-aged woman in good health and CMV-seropositive. Each CDR3 is given without its conserved first and last residue. Fields, in order: V gene, J gene, CDR3 protein.

V: TRBV15
J: TRBJ1-5
CDR3: ATSRDRFLWRPQH

V: TRBV10-1
J: TRBJ2-1
CDR3: ASSESGLAGYNEQF

V: TRBV4-3
J: TRBJ1-5
CDR3: ASSPGLFDQPQH

V: TRBV5-1
J: TRBJ1-1
CDR3: ASSLVGQGDTEAF

V: TRBV5-1
J: TRBJ2-2
CDR3: ASSLALAGGMNTGELF

V: TRBV19
J: TRBJ2-1
CDR3: ASMGRKDEQF

V: TRBV14
J: TRBJ2-1
CDR3: ASSAQGYEQF

V: TRBV2
J: TRBJ2-7
CDR3: ASSGTGGYEQY

V: TRBV29-1
J: TRBJ2-7
CDR3: SVGFQGAGEQY

V: TRBV4-3
J: TRBJ2-1
CDR3: ASSQDHPEREQF

V: TRBV7-2
J: TRBJ2-7
CDR3: ASSPRGGSYEQY

V: TRBV5-8
J: TRBJ1-6
CDR3: ASRTRFNSPLH

V: TRBV28
J: TRBJ2-2
CDR3: ASSLTAGAGELF

V: TRBV4-1
J: TRBJ1-5
CDR3: ASSQDSPGVGPYSNQPQH

V: TRBV4-2
J: TRBJ1-3
CDR3: ASSQDFPDSGNTIY

V: TRBV11-2
J: TRBJ1-6
CDR3: ASSLLARGYNSPLH

V: TRBV5-1
J: TRBJ1-1
CDR3: ASRFTGGGPTEAF

V: TRBV4-2
J: TRBJ2-5
CDR3: ASSQVKISETQY

V: TRBV6-5
J: TRBJ1-1
CDR3: ASSYSGGGAYTEAF

V: TRBV4-2
J: TRBJ1-5
CDR3: ASSQNLDRNQPQH

V: TRBV10-3
J: TRBJ1-1
CDR3: AIRGQGRDTEAF

V: TRBV6-6
J: TRBJ1-2
CDR3: ASRPGSADYGYT

V: TRBV2
J: TRBJ1-5
CDR3: ASSEMGARGQPQH

V: TRBV20-1
J: TRBJ1-4
CDR3: SARSEKLF

V: TRBV19
J: TRBJ1-1
CDR3: ASSISAGEAF

V: TRBV5-1
J: TRBJ2-3
CDR3: ASSSGLAGGASTDTQY

V: TRBV13
J: TRBJ1-5
CDR3: ASSLGPGLDQPQH

V: TRBV6-6
J: TRBJ1-6
CDR3: ASGQDYGINSPLH

V: TRBV21-1
J: TRBJ2-1
CDR3: ASSLTGWDYNEQF

V: TRBV9
J: TRBJ1-2
CDR3: ASSVAGNYGYT